The rows below give T cell receptor beta chains drawn from one sample of a study of OX40 agonist ivuxolimab in advanced cancers. Assay: immunoSEQ multiplex PCR; the TCRdb copy retains only in-frame clones and omits some. The sample contains tens of thousands of clones, roughly 90% of which appear only once. Sequencing used CD4+ or CD8+ T cells sorted from blood, obtained in a trial of the OX40 agonist ivuxolimab. Every receptor here comes from an adult with an advanced solid tumor such as melanoma, head and neck, liver or kidney cancer. The CDR3 runs from the conserved cysteine through the conserved F or W. D genes are given only for firm matches. Clone size is given for some rows only: seen once, a few or many times, or a class if the clone is expanded.

CDR3aa | CDR3nt | v_gene | d_gene | j_gene | abundance
CASSPLGTNTGELFF | TGTGCCAGCTCACCACTCGGAACGAACACCGGGGAGCTGTTTTTT | TRBV18 | . | TRBJ2-2 | .
CASSVPGEQYF | TGCGCCAGCAGTGTCCCGGGCGAGCAGTACTTC | TRBV10-2 | . | TRBJ2-7 | .
CASRQGADGNTIYF | TGTGCCAGCAGGCAGGGGGCTGACGGAAACACCATATATTTT | TRBV2 | TRBD1 | TRBJ1-3 | .
CASSFGTGGWGYTF | TGCGCCAGCAGCTTCGGGACAGGGGGCTGGGGCTACACCTTC | TRBV5-1 | TRBD1 | TRBJ1-2 | .
CASSTGTSGYNEQFF | TGTGCCAGCAGCACCGGGACTAGCGGATACAATGAGCAGTTCTTC | TRBV11-2 | TRBD2 | TRBJ2-1 | .
CSATYSEGYTF | TGCAGTGCCACCTACTCGGAGGGCTACACCTTC | TRBV20-1 | . | TRBJ1-2 | .
CASSQDGGPGTNVADTQYF | TGCGCCAGCAGCCAAGACGGGGGCCCAGGGACTAACGTTGCAGATACGCAGTATTTT | TRBV4-1 | . | TRBJ2-3 | once
CASSKVTSGRETQYF | TGTGCCAGCAGTAAAGTGACTAGCGGGAGGGAGACCCAGTACTTC | TRBV6-1 | TRBD2 | TRBJ2-5 | .
CASSLAAAGGTYEQYF | TGTGCCAGCAGCTTAGCGGCGGCGGGGGGGACCTACGAGCAGTACTTC | TRBV7-2 | TRBD2 | TRBJ2-7 | .
CASSLAHNLSPSGANVLTF | TGTGCCAGTAGCCTAGCTCATAATCTTTCCCCCTCTGGGGCCAACGTCCTGACTTTC | TRBV19 | . | TRBJ2-6 | .
CASSSGLEAYEQYF | TGTGCCAGCAGCTCCGGACTAGAGGCCTACGAGCAGTACTTC | TRBV7-2 | TRBD2 | TRBJ2-7 | .
CASSLQGGDTIYF | TGCGCCAGCAGCTTACAGGGAGGAGACACCATATATTTT | TRBV5-1 | . | TRBJ1-3 | .
CASSLSPTGELFF | TGTGCCAGCAGCTTGTCGCCAACCGGGGAGCTGTTTTTT | TRBV5-4 | . | TRBJ2-2 | once
CASSDLPGGWSNQPQHF | TGTGCCAGCAGTGACTTGCCAGGGGGATGGAGCAATCAGCCCCAGCATTTT | TRBV6-1 | TRBD1 | TRBJ1-5 | .
CASTADRPGGYTF | TGTGCCAGCACCGCGGACCGCCCTGGAGGCTACACCTTC | TRBV27 | . | TRBJ1-2 | .
CASSLERGIGETQYF | TGTGCCAGCAGCTTAGAGCGGGGAATCGGAGAGACCCAGTACTTC | TRBV11-1 | TRBD2 | TRBJ2-5 | .
CASSPPVWVGWDNEQFF | TGTGCCAGCTCACCACCGGTGTGGGTAGGATGGGACAATGAGCAGTTCTTC | TRBV18 | . | TRBJ2-1 | .
CASSSAGGELFF | TGCGCCAGCAGCTCGGCGGGCGGGGAGCTGTTTTTT | TRBV5-1 | . | TRBJ2-2 | .
CASTPALRETQYF | TGTGCCAGCACCCCCGCACTCCGAGAGACCCAGTACTTC | TRBV7-2 | . | TRBJ2-5 | .
CASSLRDTYTEAFF | TGTGCCAGCAGCCTTCGGGACACTTACACTGAAGCTTTCTTT | TRBV9 | . | TRBJ1-1 | .
CASSLEGRTNEKLFF | TGTGCCAGCAGCTTGGAGGGACGGACTAATGAAAAACTGTTTTTT | TRBV5-6 | . | TRBJ1-4 | .
CAISRRTQQNTGELFF | TGTGCCATCAGTCGACGGACCCAACAGAACACCGGGGAGCTGTTTTTT | TRBV10-3 | . | TRBJ2-2 | .
CAISEAGAGNTIYF | TGTGCCATCAGTGAAGCGGGTGCCGGAAACACCATATATTTT | TRBV10-3 | . | TRBJ1-3 | .
CASSPGQGISGANVLTF | TGTGCCAGCAGCCCGGGACAGGGGATCTCTGGGGCCAACGTCCTGACTTTC | TRBV5-4 | TRBD1 | TRBJ2-6 | .
CASSILAGDSYEQYF | TGTGCCAGCAGCATACTAGCGGGAGATTCCTACGAGCAGTACTTC | TRBV7-2 | TRBD2 | TRBJ2-7 | .
CATSPGRTYEQYF | TGTGCCACCTCCCCCGGGCGGACCTACGAGCAGTACTTC | TRBV7-8 | . | TRBJ2-7 | once
CASTSRESGELFF | TGTGCCAGTACCTCGAGAGAGTCCGGGGAGCTGTTTTTT | TRBV19 | . | TRBJ2-2 | .
CASRDPGRNNEKLFF | TGTGCCAGCCGAGATCCGGGACGGAATAATGAAAAACTGTTTTTT | TRBV2 | . | TRBJ1-4 | .
CASSSGQKYYNEQFF | TGTGCCAGCAGCAGCGGGCAAAAGTACTACAATGAGCAGTTCTTC | TRBV6-5 | . | TRBJ2-1 | .
CASSASAANTGELFF | TGTGCCAGCTCAGCTAGCGCCGCGAACACCGGGGAGCTGTTTTTT | TRBV18 | . | TRBJ2-2 | once
CASSESWGHQPQHF | TGTGCCAGCAGTGAATCGTGGGGGCATCAGCCCCAGCATTTT | TRBV2 | . | TRBJ1-5 | .
CASRTGRRGYEQYF | TGTGCCAGCAGGACGGGACGAAGGGGCTACGAGCAGTACTTC | TRBV27 | . | TRBJ2-7 | .
CAWKDEGDLYGYTF | TGTGCCTGGAAAGACGAGGGTGACCTCTATGGCTACACCTTC | TRBV30 | . | TRBJ1-2 | .
CASSLQSSGSNTGELFF | TGTGCCAGCAGTTTACAGTCTAGCGGGAGTAACACCGGGGAGCTGTTTTTT | TRBV27 | TRBD2 | TRBJ2-2 | .
CASSIDRNIQETQYF | TGTGCCAGTAGTATAGACAGGAACATCCAAGAGACCCAGTACTTC | TRBV19 | . | TRBJ2-5 | .
CASSSGQYGWDTEAFF | TGTGCCAGCAGCTCTGGACAGTACGGTTGGGACACTGAAGCTTTCTTT | TRBV7-9 | . | TRBJ1-1 | .
CASSRGRRKAIYGYTF | TGTGCCAGTAGTCGCGGGCGCCGGAAGGCGATTTATGGCTACACCTTC | TRBV19 | . | TRBJ1-2 | .
CAISEPSRRGEQYF | TGTGCCATCAGTGAGCCCTCCCGGCGGGGGGAGCAGTACTTC | TRBV10-3 | TRBD2 | TRBJ2-7 | .
CASSQVDRGLTNEKLFF | TGCGCCAGCAGCCAAGTCGACAGGGGATTGACTAATGAAAAACTGTTTTTT | TRBV4-1 | TRBD1 | TRBJ1-4 | .
CASSLMNQPQHF | TGTGCCAGCAGCTTAATGAATCAGCCCCAGCATTTT | TRBV7-2 | . | TRBJ1-5 | few
CASSYAQGNTEAFF | TGTGCCAGCAGTTACGCCCAGGGGAACACTGAAGCTTTCTTT | TRBV6-5 | . | TRBJ1-1 | .
CASSTTGQGITEAFF | TGTGCCAGCAGCACCACGGGACAGGGGATTACTGAAGCTTTCTTT | TRBV7-9 | TRBD1 | TRBJ1-1 | .
CASSLGQGGNTIYF | TGTGCCAGCAGCTTAGGGCAGGGTGGAAACACCATATATTTT | TRBV7-2 | . | TRBJ1-3 | .
CASSLWSADTQYF | TGTGCCAGCAGCTTATGGAGCGCAGATACGCAGTATTTT | TRBV5-4 | . | TRBJ2-3 | once
CASSFFGQRTSGRTHEASYEQYF | TGCGCCAGCAGCTTTTTTGGACAGAGAACTAGCGGGAGGACCCACGAGGCCTCCTACGAGCAGTACTTC | TRBV5-1 | TRBD2 | TRBJ2-7 | .
CAWEYGLSGNTIYF | TGTGCCTGGGAGTACGGGTTATCTGGAAACACCATATATTTT | TRBV30 | . | TRBJ1-3 | once
CASSRTGQVSTDTQYF | TGCGCCAGCAGCCGTACGGGACAGGTCAGCACAGATACGCAGTATTTT | TRBV4-1 | TRBD1 | TRBJ2-3 | once
CASSLWGQGWAFF | TGTGCCAGCAGCTTATGGGGACAGGGGTGGGCTTTCTTT | TRBV13 | TRBD1 | TRBJ1-1 | .
CASREDRVTYNEQFF | TGCGCCAGCAGAGAAGACAGGGTTACCTACAATGAGCAGTTCTTC | TRBV10-2 | TRBD1 | TRBJ2-1 | .
CASSETNTLNIQYF | TGCGCCAGCAGTGAGACGAACACCTTAAACATTCAGTACTTC | TRBV10-2 | . | TRBJ2-4 | .
CASSRRIGSGSTDTQYF | TGTGCCAGCAGCCGCCGTATCGGGAGCGGGAGCACAGATACGCAGTATTTT | TRBV7-8 | . | TRBJ2-3 | .
CASSDSASGNSYNEQFF | TGTGCCAGCAGTGACTCAGCTAGCGGGAACTCCTACAATGAGCAGTTCTTC | TRBV6-4 | TRBD2 | TRBJ2-1 | .
CASSLSRGGAEKLFF | TGTGCCAGCAGTTTGTCCAGGGGGGGAGCTGAAAAACTGTTTTTT | TRBV27 | TRBD1 | TRBJ1-4 | once
CASSMRDTMNTEAFF | TGTGCCAGCAGCATGCGGGACACCATGAACACTGAAGCTTTCTTT | TRBV5-5 | . | TRBJ1-1 | .
CASSVTVNTEAFF | TGTGCCAGCAGCGTGACGGTGAACACTGAAGCTTTCTTT | TRBV7-2 | . | TRBJ1-1 | .
CASSEAGSGNYEQYF | TGTGCCAGCAGTGAAGCGGGCAGCGGGAACTACGAGCAGTACTTC | TRBV2 | TRBD2 | TRBJ2-7 | .
CASRGTYEQYF | TGTGCCAGCAGGGGGACCTACGAGCAGTACTTC | TRBV6-5 | . | TRBJ2-7 | .
CASSTGGTGANVLTF | TGTGCCAGCAGCACAGGGGGCACTGGGGCCAACGTCCTGACTTTC | TRBV11-3 | TRBD1 | TRBJ2-6 | .
CASSPSGDKNIQYF | TGTGCCAGCTCACCTAGCGGGGACAAAAACATTCAGTACTTC | TRBV18 | TRBD2 | TRBJ2-4 | .